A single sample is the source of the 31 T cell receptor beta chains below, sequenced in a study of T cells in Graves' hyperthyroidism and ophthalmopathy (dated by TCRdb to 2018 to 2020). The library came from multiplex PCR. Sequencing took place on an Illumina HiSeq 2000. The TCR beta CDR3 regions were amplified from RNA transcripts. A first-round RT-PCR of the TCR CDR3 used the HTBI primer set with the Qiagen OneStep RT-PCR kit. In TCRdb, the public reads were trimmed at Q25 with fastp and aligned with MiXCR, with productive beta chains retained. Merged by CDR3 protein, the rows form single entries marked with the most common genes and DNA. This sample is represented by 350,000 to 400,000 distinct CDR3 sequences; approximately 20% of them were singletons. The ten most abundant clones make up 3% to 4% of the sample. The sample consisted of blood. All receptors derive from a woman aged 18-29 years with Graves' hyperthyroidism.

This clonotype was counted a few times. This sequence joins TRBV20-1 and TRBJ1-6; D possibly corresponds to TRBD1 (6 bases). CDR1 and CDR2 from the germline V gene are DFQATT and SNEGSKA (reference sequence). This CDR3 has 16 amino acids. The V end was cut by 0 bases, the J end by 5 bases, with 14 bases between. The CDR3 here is CSARDPRQVDNSPLHF. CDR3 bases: TGCAGTGCTAGAGACCCCCGACAGGTGGATAATTCACCCCTCCACTTT.

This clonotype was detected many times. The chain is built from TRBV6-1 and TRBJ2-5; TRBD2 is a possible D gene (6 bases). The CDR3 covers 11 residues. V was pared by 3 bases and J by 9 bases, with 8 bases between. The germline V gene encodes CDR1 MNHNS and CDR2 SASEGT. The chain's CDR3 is CASSDWGAQYF. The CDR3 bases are TGTGCCAGCAGTGATTGGGGGGCCCAGTACTTC.

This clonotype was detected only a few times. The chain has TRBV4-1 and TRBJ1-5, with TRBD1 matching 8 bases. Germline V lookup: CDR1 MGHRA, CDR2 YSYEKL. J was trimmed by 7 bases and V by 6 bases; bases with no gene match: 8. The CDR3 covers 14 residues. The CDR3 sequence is CASRQTGVNQPQHF. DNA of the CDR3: TGCGCCAGCAGACAGACAGGGGTCAACCAGCCCCAGCATTTT.

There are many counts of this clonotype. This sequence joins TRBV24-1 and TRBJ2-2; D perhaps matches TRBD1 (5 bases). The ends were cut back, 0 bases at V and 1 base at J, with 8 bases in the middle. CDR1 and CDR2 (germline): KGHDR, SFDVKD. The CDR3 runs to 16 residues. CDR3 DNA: TGTGCCACCAGTGATTTGGCGACAGAGAACACCGGGGAGCTGTTTTTT. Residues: CATSDLATENTGELFF.

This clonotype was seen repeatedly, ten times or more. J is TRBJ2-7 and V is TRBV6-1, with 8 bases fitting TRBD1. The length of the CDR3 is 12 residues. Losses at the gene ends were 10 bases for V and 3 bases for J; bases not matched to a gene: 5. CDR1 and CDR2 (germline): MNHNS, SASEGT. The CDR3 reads CATGTGNYEQYF. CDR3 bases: TGTGCCACCGGGACAGGCAACTACGAGCAGTACTTC.

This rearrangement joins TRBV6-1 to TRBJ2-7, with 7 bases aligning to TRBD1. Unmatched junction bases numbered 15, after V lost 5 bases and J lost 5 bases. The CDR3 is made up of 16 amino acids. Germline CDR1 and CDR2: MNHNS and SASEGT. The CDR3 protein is CASSPDQTGLSHEQYF. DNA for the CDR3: TGTGCCAGCAGTCCCGATCAGACAGGGTTGAGCCACGAGCAGTACTTC.

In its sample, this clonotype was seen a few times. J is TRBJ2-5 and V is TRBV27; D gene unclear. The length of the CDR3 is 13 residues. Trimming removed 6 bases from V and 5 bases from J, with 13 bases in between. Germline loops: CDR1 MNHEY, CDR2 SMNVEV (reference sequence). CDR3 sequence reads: CASRMFPLETQYF. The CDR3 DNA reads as TGTGCCAGCAGAATGTTTCCTTTGGAGACCCAGTACTTC.

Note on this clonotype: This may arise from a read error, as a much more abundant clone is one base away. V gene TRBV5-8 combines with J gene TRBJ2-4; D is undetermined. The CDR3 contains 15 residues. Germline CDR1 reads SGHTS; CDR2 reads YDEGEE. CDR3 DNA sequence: TGTGCCAGCAGCTTGGTAGGGATAGCCAAAAACATTAAGTACTTC. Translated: CASSLVGIAKNIKYF.

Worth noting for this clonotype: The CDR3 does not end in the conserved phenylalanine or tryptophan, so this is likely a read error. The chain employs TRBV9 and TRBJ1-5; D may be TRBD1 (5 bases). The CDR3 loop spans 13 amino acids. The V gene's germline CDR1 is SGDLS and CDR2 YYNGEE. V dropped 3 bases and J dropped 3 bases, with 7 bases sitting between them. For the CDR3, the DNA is TGTGCCAGCAGCGCGACAGTCAATCAGCCCCAGCATTTG. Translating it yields CASSATVNQPQHL.

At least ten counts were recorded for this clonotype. CDR3 residues: CSVVRGGLGPTYEQYF. The CDR3 nucleotides read TGCAGCGTTGTCAGGGGGGGATTGGGGCCGACCTACGAGCAGTACTTC. The V call is TRBV29-1, the J call TRBJ2-7; either TRBD1 or TRBD2 may supply D (7 bases each). V shed 4 bases and J shed 2 bases, with 21 bases lying between them. The length of the CDR3 is 16 residues. CDR1 SQVTM and CDR2 ANQGSEA come from the germline V gene.

CDR3 DNA: TGTGCCAGCAGTGGGACCCCCGGACAGGGGGAGCACGAGCAGTACTTC. Protein: CASSGTPGQGEHEQYF. The chain has TRBV28 and TRBJ2-7; 10 nucleotides match TRBD1. V shed 5 bases and J 5 bases; nucleotides not matched to a gene: 12. The germline V gene has CDR1 MDHEN and CDR2 SYDVKM. This CDR3 is built from 16 residues.

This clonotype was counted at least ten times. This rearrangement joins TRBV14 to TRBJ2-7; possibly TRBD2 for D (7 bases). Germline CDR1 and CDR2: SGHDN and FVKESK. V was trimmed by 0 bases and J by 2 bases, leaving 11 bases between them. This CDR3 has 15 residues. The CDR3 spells CASSQDGGGTYEQYF. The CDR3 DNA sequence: TGTGCCAGCAGCCAAGATGGCGGGGGCACCTACGAGCAGTACTTC.

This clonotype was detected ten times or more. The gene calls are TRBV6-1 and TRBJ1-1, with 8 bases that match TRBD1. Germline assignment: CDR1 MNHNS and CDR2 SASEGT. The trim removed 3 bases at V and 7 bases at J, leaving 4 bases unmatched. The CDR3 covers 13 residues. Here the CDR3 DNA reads TGTGCCAGCAGTGACAGGGGGCTTAGTGAAGCTTTCTTT. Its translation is CASSDRGLSEAFF.

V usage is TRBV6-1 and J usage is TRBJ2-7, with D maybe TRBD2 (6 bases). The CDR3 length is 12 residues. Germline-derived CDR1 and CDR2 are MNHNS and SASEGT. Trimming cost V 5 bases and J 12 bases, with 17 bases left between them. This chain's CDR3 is CASSQTSGRRYF. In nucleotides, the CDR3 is TGTGCCAGCAGTCAGACCTCGGGGAGGCGGTACTTC.

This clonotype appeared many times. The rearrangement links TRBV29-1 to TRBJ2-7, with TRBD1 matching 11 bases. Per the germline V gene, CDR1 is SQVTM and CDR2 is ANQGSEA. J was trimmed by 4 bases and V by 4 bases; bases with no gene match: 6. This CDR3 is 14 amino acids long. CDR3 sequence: CSVVSDRGPYEQYF. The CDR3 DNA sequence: TGCAGCGTTGTTTCGGACAGGGGGCCATACGAGCAGTACTTC.

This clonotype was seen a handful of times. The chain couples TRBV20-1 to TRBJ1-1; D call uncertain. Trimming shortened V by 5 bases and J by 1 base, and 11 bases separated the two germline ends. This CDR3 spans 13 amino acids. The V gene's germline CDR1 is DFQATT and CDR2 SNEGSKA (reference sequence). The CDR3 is CSAPQVGNTEAFF. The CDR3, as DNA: TGCAGTGCTCCGCAGGTAGGGAACACTGAAGCTTTCTTT.

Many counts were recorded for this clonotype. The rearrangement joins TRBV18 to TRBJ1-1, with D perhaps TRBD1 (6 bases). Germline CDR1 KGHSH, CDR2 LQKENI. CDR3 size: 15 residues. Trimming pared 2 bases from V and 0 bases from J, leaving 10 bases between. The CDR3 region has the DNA TGTGCCAGCTCACCAGGGGGGGACATGAACACTGAAGCTTTCTTT. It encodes CASSPGGDMNTEAFF. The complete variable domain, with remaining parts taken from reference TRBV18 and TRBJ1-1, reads NAGVMQNPRHLVRRRGQEARLRCSPMKGHSHVYWYRQLPEEGLKFMVYLQKENIIDESGMPKERFSAEFPKEGPSILRIQQVVRGDSAAYFCASSPGGDMNTEAFFGQGTRLTVV.

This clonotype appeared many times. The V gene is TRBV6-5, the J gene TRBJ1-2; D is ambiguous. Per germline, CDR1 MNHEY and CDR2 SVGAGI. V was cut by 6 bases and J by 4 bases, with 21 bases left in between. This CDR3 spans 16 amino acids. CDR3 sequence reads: CASRRTIVADLYGYTF. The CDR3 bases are TGTGCCAGCAGACGCACGATTGTCGCGGACCTCTATGGCTACACCTTC.

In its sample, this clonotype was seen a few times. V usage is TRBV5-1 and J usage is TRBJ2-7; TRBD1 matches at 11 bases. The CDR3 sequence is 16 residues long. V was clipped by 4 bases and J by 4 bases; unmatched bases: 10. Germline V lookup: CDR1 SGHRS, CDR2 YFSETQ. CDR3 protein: CASSGISGTGGYEQYF. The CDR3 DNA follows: TGCGCCAGCAGCGGAATATCCGGGACAGGGGGGTACGAGCAGTACTTC.

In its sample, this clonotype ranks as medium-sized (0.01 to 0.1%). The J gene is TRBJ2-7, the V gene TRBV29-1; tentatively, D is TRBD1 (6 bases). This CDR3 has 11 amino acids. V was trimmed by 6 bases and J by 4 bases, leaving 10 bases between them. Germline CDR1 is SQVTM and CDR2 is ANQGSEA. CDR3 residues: CSVRDTYEQYF. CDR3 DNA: TGCAGCGTCCGGGACACGTACGAGCAGTACTTC.

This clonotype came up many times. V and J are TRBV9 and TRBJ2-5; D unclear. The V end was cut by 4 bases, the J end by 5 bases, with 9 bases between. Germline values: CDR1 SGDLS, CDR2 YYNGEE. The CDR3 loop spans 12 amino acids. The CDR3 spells CASSSPRETQYF. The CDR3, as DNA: TGTGCCAGCAGCTCTCCAAGGGAGACCCAGTACTTC.

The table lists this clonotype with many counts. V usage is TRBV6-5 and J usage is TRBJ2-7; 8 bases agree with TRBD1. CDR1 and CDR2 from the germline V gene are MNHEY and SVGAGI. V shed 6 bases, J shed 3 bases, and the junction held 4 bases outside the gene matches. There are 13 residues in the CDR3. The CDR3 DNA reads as TGTGCCAGCAGATCAGGGGGCAACTACGAGCAGTACTTC. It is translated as CASRSGGNYEQYF.

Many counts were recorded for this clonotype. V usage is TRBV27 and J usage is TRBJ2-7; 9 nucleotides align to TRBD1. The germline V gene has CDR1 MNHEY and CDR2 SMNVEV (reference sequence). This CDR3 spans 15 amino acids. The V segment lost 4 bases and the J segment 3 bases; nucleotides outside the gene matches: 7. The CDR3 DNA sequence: TGTGCCAGCAGTTCGAGACAGGGGGATTTCTACGAGCAGTACTTC. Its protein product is CASSSRQGDFYEQYF.

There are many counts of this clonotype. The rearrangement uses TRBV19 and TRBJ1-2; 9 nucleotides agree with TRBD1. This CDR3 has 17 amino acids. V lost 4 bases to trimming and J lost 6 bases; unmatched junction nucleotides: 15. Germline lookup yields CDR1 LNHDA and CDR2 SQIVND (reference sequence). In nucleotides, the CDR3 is TGTGCCAGTAGTAGAATAACAGGGGGCGATTGGAGGAATGGCTACACCTTC. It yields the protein CASSRITGGDWRNGYTF.

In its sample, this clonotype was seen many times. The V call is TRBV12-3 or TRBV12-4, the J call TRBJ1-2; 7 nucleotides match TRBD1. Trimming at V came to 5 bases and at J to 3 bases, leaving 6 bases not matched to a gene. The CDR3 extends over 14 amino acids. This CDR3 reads CASSRTGDDYGYTF. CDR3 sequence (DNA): TGTGCCAGCAGTCGAACAGGGGACGACTATGGCTACACCTTC.

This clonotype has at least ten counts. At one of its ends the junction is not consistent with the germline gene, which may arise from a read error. The CDR3: CASSWDGAYNSPLHF. In DNA, the CDR3 is TGTGCCAGCAGTTGGGACGGAGCCTACAATTCACCCCTCCACTTT. V is TRBV6-5 and J is TRBJ1-6; D perhaps matches TRBD1 (5 bases). Germline V gives CDR1 MNHEY, CDR2 SVGAGI. The CDR3 covers 15 residues.

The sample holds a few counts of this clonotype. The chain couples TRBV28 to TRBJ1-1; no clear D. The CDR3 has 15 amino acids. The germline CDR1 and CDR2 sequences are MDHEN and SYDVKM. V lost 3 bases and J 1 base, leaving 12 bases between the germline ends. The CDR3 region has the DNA TGTGCCAGCAGTTTTTACCTATCGGAGAACACTGAAGCTTTCTTT. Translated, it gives CASSFYLSENTEAFF.

The CDR3 DNA follows: TGTGCCAGCAGCCAAGATGACGGGGGACAGCTCGGGCCTGAAGCTTTCTTT. Translated, it gives CASSQDDGGQLGPEAFF. The chain couples TRBV3-1 to TRBJ1-1; 7 nucleotides match TRBD1. The trim removed 0 bases at V and 6 bases at J, leaving 13 bases unmatched. CDR3 size: 17 residues. The germline V gene has CDR1 LGHDT and CDR2 YNNKEL (reference sequence).

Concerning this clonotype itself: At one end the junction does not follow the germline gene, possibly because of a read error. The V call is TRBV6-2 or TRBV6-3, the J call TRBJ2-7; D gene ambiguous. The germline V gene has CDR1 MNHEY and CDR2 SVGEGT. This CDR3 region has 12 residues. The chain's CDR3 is CASSCSSYDQYF. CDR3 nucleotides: TGTGCCAGCAGTTGCTCTTCCTACGATCAGTACTTC.

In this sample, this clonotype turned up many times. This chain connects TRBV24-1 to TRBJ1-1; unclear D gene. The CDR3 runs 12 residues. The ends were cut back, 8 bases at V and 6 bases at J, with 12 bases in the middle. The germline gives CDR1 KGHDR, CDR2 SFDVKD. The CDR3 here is CATMGSGAEAFF. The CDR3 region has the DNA TGTGCCACCATGGGGAGCGGAGCTGAAGCTTTCTTT.

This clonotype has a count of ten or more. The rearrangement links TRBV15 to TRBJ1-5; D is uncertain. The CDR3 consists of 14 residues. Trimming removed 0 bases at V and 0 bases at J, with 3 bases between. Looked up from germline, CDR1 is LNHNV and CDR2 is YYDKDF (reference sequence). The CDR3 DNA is TGTGCCACCAGCAGAGATTATAGCAATCAGCCCCAGCATTTT. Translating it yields CATSRDYSNQPQHF.